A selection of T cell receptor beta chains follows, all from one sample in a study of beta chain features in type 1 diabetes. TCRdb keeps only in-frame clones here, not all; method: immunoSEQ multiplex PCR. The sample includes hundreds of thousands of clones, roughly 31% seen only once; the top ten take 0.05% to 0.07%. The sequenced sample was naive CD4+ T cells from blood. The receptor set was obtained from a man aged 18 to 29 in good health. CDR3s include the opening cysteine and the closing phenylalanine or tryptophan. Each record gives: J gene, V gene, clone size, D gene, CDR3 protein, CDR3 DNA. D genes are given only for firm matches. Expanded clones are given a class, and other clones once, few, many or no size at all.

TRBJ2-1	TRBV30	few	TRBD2	CAWSSSQGTSVLNEQFF	TGTGCCTGGAGTTCGTCCCAGGGGACTAGCGTGTTAAATGAGCAGTTCTTC
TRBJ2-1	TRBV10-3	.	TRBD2	CAISGLAGVSYNEQFF	TGTGCCATCAGTGGACTAGCGGGAGTATCCTACAATGAGCAGTTCTTC
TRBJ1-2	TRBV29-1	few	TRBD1	CSVERDRGLLSSGYTF	TGCAGCGTCGAACGGGACAGGGGCCTTCTATCAAGTGGCTACACCTTC
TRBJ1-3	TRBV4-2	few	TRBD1	CASSQEDRAGNTIYF	TGTGCCAGCAGCCAAGAGGACAGGGCTGGAAACACCATATATTTT
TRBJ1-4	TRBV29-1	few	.	CSVRTEGGLFF	TGCAGCGTGAGAACTGAGGGGGGTCTGTTTTTT
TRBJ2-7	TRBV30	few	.	CAWSRPWEQYF	TGTGCCTGGAGCAGACCCTGGGAGCAGTACTTC
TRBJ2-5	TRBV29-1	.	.	CSVEFAGRVVKTQYF	TGCAGCGTTGAGTTCGCGGGTAGAGTGGTGAAGACCCAGTACTTC
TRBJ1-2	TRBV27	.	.	CASRLWGDTAYGYTF	TGTGCCAGCAGGCTATGGGGGGACACCGCCTATGGCTACACCTTC
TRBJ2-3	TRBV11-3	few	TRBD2	CASRSNLWTSGSAADTQYF	TGTGCCAGCCGCTCGAATCTGTGGACTAGCGGGAGTGCGGCAGATACGCAGTATTTT
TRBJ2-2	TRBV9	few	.	CASSVAPTYTGELFF	TGTGCCAGCAGCGTAGCCCCGACGTACACCGGGGAGCTGTTTTTT
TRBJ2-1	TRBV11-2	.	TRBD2	CASSLVTSGRGSYNEQFF	TGTGCCAGCAGCTTAGTAACTAGCGGGAGAGGTTCCTACAATGAGCAGTTCTTC
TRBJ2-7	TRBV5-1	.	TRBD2	CASSYGLSGDYEQYF	TGCGCCAGCAGTTATGGACTAAGCGGGGATTACGAGCAGTACTTC
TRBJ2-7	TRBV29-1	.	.	CSVAVQGSHEQYF	TGCAGCGTTGCGGTCCAGGGATCCCACGAGCAGTACTTC
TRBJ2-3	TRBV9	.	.	CASSVGVEDTQYF	TGTGCCAGCAGCGTAGGGGTGGAGGATACGCAGTATTTT
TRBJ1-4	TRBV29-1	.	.	CSVPSTGDSTNEKLFF	TGCAGCGTTCCATCGACAGGAGATTCAACTAATGAAAAACTGTTTTTT
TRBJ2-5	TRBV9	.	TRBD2	CASSLGLAGGQETQYF	TGTGCCAGCAGCTTGGGACTAGCGGGAGGCCAAGAGACCCAGTACTTC
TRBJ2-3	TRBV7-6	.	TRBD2	CASSQGTSGSGTDTQYF	TGTGCCAGCAGCCAAGGGACTAGCGGGAGTGGTACAGATACGCAGTATTTT
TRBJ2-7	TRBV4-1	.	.	CASSQDRSRSYEQYF	TGCGCCAGCAGCCAAGACAGGAGTAGGTCCTACGAGCAGTACTTC
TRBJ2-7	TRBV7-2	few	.	CASSFELDYEQYF	TGTGCCAGCAGCTTTGAGCTCGACTACGAGCAGTACTTC
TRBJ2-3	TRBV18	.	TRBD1	CASSPRTGTDTQYF	TGTGCCAGCTCACCTCGGACAGGAACAGATACGCAGTATTTT
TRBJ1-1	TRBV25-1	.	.	CASSAGARNTEAFF	TGTGCCAGCAGTGCCGGGGCGCGGAACACTGAAGCTTTCTTT
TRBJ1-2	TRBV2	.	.	CASSERAFYGYTF	TGTGCCAGCAGTGAACGGGCTTTCTATGGCTACACCTTC
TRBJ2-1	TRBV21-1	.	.	CARGRGKNEQFF	TGTGCCAGGGGGCGGGGGAAAAATGAGCAGTTCTTC
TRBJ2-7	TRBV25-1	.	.	CASSRGDSYEQYF	TGTGCCAGCAGTCGCGGTGACTCCTACGAGCAGTACTTC
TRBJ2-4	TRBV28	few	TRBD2	CASRPGGLPLDVAKNIQYF	TGTGCCAGCAGACCCGGGGGACTACCCCTTGATGTAGCCAAAAACATTCAGTACTTC
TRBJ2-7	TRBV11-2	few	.	CASSRQVQAYEQYF	TGTGCCAGCAGCCGACAGGTCCAGGCCTACGAGCAGTACTTC
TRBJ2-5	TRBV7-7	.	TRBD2	CASSSSPASGRHETQYF	TGTGCCAGCAGCTCCAGCCCCGCCAGCGGGAGACATGAGACCCAGTACTTC
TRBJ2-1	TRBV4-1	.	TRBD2	CASSQDVASGRLNEQFF	TGCGCCAGCAGCCAAGACGTGGCTAGCGGCCGTCTGAATGAGCAGTTCTTC
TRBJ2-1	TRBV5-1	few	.	CASSLLATNYNEQFF	TGCGCCAGCAGCTTGCTGGCCACCAACTACAATGAGCAGTTCTTC
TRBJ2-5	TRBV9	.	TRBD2	CASSVLQGGLAEETQYF	TGTGCCAGCAGCGTCCTACAGGGGGGACTAGCGGAAGAGACCCAGTACTTC
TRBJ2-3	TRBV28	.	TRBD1	CASSSQTGTGVDTQYF	TGTGCCAGCAGTTCGCAAACCGGGACAGGGGTAGATACGCAGTATTTT
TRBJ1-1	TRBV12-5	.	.	CASGLGFSEAFF	TGTGCTAGTGGTTTGGGGTTCTCTGAAGCTTTCTTT
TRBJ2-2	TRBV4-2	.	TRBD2	CASSQGTSGITGELFF	TGTGCCAGCAGCCAAGGGACTAGCGGGATAACCGGGGAGCTGTTTTTT
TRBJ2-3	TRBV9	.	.	CASSGDPGSADTQYF	TGTGCCAGCAGCGGCGATCCAGGTAGCGCAGATACGCAGTATTTT
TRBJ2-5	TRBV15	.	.	CATSRDNTAQETQYF	TGTGCCACCAGCAGAGATAACACAGCCCAAGAGACCCAGTACTTC
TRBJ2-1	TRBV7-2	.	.	CASSSRSFRSYNEQFF	TGTGCCAGCAGCTCCAGGAGCTTCCGCTCCTACAATGAGCAGTTCTTC
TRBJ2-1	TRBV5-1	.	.	CASSLETGSYNEQFF	TGCGCCAGCAGCTTGGAAACGGGTAGTTACAATGAGCAGTTCTTC
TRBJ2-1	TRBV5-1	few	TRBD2	CASSPGTSGSIQFF	TGCGCCAGCAGCCCAGGGACTAGCGGGAGCATTCAGTTCTTC
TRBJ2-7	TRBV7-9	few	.	CAGRENHYEQYF	TGTGCCGGACGGGAGAACCACTACGAGCAGTACTTC
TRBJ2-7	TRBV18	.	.	CASSQAGGEREQYF	TGTGCCAGCTCACAGGCGGGCGGGGAACGAGAGCAGTACTTC
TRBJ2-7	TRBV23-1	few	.	CASSQSSQARYEQYF	TGCGCCAGCAGTCAATCGTCCCAGGCCAGATACGAGCAGTACTTC
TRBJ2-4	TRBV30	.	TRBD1	CAWSGGGRNIQYF	TGTGCCTGGAGTGGAGGGGGCAGAAACATTCAGTACTTC
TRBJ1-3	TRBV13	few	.	CASSTLDRLSGNTIYF	TGTGCCAGCAGCACCCTAGACAGGCTCTCTGGAAACACCATATATTTT
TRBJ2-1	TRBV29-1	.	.	CSVAGGYNEQFF	TGCAGCGTTGCCGGGGGTTACAATGAGCAGTTCTTC
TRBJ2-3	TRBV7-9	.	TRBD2	CASSLKNWREGLDTQYF	TGTGCCAGCAGCTTAAAGAATTGGCGGGAGGGCCTAGATACGCAGTATTTT
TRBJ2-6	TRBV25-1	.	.	CASRGSGANVLTF	TGTGCCAGCAGGGGCTCTGGGGCCAACGTCCTGACTTTC
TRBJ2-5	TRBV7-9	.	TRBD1	CASSRTGLERTQYF	TGTGCCAGCAGCCGGACAGGATTGGAGAGAACCCAGTACTTC